The 13 T cell receptor beta chains reported below all come from one sample, sequenced in a study of Ad26.COV2.S vaccination and SARS-CoV-2 variants (dated by TCRdb to the early 2020s). The sample's treatment or condition label is to be understood as: about 20 received Ad26.COV2.S at low or high dose, single or two shots; roughly five received placebo; per-sample allocation not given. Repertoires of vaccine and placebo recipients were sequenced from samples collected on day 63 after the first injection. Libraries were prepared through the immunoSEQ multiplex PCR assay. TCRdb re-hosts the immuneACCESS table, in-frame sequences only. Its copies lack some clones; in the studies checked, an unresolved V gene accounts for under half of them, and the cause for the rest is not known. Across this sample there are fewer than 400,000 clones, with around 81% seen only once. Approximately 2% of the sample is taken by the ten largest.

The sample was peripheral blood, taken in a trial of Ad26.COV2.S vaccine versus placebo. These TCRs come from a person between 18 and 60 years old who received the Ad26.COV2.S COVID-19 vaccine or a placebo.

The chain recombines TRBV7-9 with TRBJ2-1; D unclear. V lost 4 bases and J lost 3, with 4 bases in between. From germline, CDR1 is SEHNR and CDR2 FQNEAQ (reference sequence). The CDR3 contains 12 residues. The CDR3, as DNA: TGTGCCAGCAGCTCAGTCTACAATGAGCAGTTCTTC. It is translated as CASSSVYNEQFF.

V usage is TRBV7-2 and J usage is TRBJ2-3; TRBD2 aligns across 9 bases. J was trimmed by 3 bases and V by 4 bases; bases with no gene match: 5. The CDR3 has 15 residues. Germline loops: CDR1 SGHTA, CDR2 FQGNSA. The CDR3 spells CASSYSSGVTDTQYF. The CDR3 DNA reads TGTGCCAGCAGCTATTCTAGCGGGGTTACAGATACGCAGTATTTT.

The rearrangement links TRBV5-1 to TRBJ2-7, with D possibly being TRBD2 (5 bases). V was cut by 3 bases and J by 3 bases, with 10 bases left in between. Germline V gene lookup returns CDR1 SGHRS and CDR2 YFSETQ. The CDR3 runs to 13 residues. CDR3 sequence (DNA): TGCGCCAGCAGCTCCCCCGAGGGCTACGAGCAGTACTTC. This sequence encodes CASSSPEGYEQYF.

The chain joins TRBV27 to TRBJ2-7; 8 bases are a match to TRBD1. Germline-derived CDR1 and CDR2 are MNHEY and SMNVEV (reference sequence). There are 16 residues in the CDR3. V trimming: 4 bases; J trimming: 9 bases; junction bases outside the gene matches: 17. In DNA form, the CDR3 reads TGTGCCAGCAGTTCACAGGGGGTAGTCGTTGGGCACGCGCAGTACTTC. Residues: CASSSQGVVVGHAQYF.

This clone appeared once. V and J are TRBV30 and TRBJ2-1, with 11 bases matching TRBD2. The CDR3 length is 15 residues. V trimming: 0 bases; J trimming: 5 bases; junction bases outside the gene matches: 3. In germline, CDR1 is GTSNPN, CDR2 SVGIG (reference sequence). The CDR3 coding sequence is TGTGCCTGGAGTGTGGGACTAGCGGCAAACAATGAGCAGTTCTTC. Its translation is CAWSVGLAANNEQFF. Drawing the rest from reference TRBV30 and TRBJ2-1, the complete variable domain is SQTIHQWPATLVQPVGSPLSLECTVEGTSNPNLYWYRQAAGRGLQLLFYSVGIGQISSEVPQNLSASRPQDRQFILSSKKLLLSDSGFYLCAWSVGLAANNEQFFGPGTRLTVL.

The chain joins TRBV11-3 to TRBJ1-1; the D is unclear. There are 15 residues in the CDR3. CDR1 and CDR2 from the germline V gene are SGHNT and YENEEA. Trimming left V 5 bases short and J 1 base short, with 14 bases between. The CDR3: CASSPHGEANTEAFF. The CDR3 region has the DNA TGTGCCAGCAGCCCCCATGGGGAAGCGAACACTGAAGCTTTCTTT. The complete variable domain, with remaining parts taken from reference TRBV11-3 and TRBJ1-1, reads EAGVVQSPRYKIIEKKQPVAFWCNPISGHNTLYWYLQNLGQGPELLIRYENEEAVDDSQLPKDRFSAERLKGVDSTLKIQPAELGDSAVYLCASSPHGEANTEAFFGQGTRLTVV.

The chain carries TRBV18 and TRBJ1-4, with D unclear. This CDR3 contains 14 residues. CDR1 and CDR2 (germline): KGHSH, LQKENI. V lost 3 bases and J lost 0, with 5 bases in between. CDR3 amino acids: CASSPLATNEKLFF. The CDR3 coding sequence is TGTGCCAGCTCACCCCTTGCAACTAATGAAAAACTGTTTTTT.

The chain combines TRBV29-1 with TRBJ2-1, with TRBD2 as a possible D gene (6 bases). The V gene's germline CDR1 is SQVTM and CDR2 ANQGSEA. V was clipped by 8 bases and J by 0 bases, with 14 bases between them. The CDR3 runs to 14 residues. The CDR3 region has the DNA TGCAGCACATCCCGCGGGGCCTCCTACAATGAGCAGTTCTTC. Translated, it gives CSTSRGASYNEQFF.

The chain carries TRBV19 and TRBJ2-3; no reliable D call. This CDR3 is built from 14 residues. The germline V gene has CDR1 LNHDA and CDR2 SQIVND (reference sequence). V was cut by 6 bases and J by 0 bases, with 10 bases left in between. The CDR3 reads CASRPLGSTDTQYF. Written as DNA, the CDR3 is TGTGCCAGTAGGCCTTTGGGGAGCACAGATACGCAGTATTTT.

J is TRBJ2-7 and V is TRBV4-2; D is ambiguous. Germline-derived CDR1 and CDR2 are LGHNA and YNFKEQ. The CDR3 extends over 14 amino acids. V was trimmed by 2 bases and J by 6 bases, leaving 14 bases between them. The CDR3 DNA reads as TGTGCCAGCAGCCAAACCCCTAGGGTAACCGAGCAGTACTTC. Translated, it gives CASSQTPRVTEQYF.

V gene TRBV5-4 combines with J gene TRBJ2-7, with 7 bases fitting TRBD1. The CDR3 covers 14 residues. The V gene's germline CDR1 is SGHNT and CDR2 YYREEE (reference sequence). J lost 5 bases, V lost 5 bases, and 10 bases had no gene match. CDR3 in DNA: TGTGCCAGCAGGCCCGGGACAGTCAGCAACGAGCAGTACTTC. Encoded protein: CASRPGTVSNEQYF.

The V and J genes are TRBV20-1 and TRBJ2-7, with D unresolved. The germline gives CDR1 DFQATT, CDR2 SNEGSKA (reference sequence). The ends were cut back, 3 bases at V and 2 bases at J, with 14 bases in the middle. The CDR3 consists of 14 residues. The CDR3 protein is CSASPRHDPYEQYF. The CDR3, as DNA: TGCAGTGCTAGTCCCCGACACGACCCCTACGAGCAGTACTTC.

The chain links TRBV2 to TRBJ1-2, with TRBD1 identical over 7 bases. In germline, CDR1 is SNHLY, CDR2 FYNNEI. This CDR3 is 13 amino acids long. The V segment lost 9 bases and the J segment 8 bases; nucleotides outside the gene matches: 12. CDR3 sequence (DNA): TGTGCCAGAAGCGAACAGGGGACGGGGGGCTACACCTTC. The encoded protein is CARSEQGTGGYTF.